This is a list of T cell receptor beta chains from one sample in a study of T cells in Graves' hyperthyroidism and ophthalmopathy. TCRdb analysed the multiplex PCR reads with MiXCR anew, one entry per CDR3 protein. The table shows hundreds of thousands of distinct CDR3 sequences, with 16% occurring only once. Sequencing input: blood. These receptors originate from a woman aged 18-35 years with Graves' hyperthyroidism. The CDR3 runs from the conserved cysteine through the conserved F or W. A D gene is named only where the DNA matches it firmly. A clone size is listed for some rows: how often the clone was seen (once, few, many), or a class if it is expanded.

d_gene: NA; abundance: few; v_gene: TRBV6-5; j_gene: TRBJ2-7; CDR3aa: CASSYSNPARSDEQYF; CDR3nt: TGTGCCAGCAGTTACTCGAATCCAGCGAGGTCAGACGAGCAGTACTTC
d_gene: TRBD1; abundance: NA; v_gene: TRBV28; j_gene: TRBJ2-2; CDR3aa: CASFEGQGRTGELFF; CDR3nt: TGTGCCAGCTTCGAGGGACAGGGGAGAACCGGGGAGCTGTTTTTT
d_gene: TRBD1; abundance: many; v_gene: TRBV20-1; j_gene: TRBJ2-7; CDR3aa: CSAIWGQGAGEQYF; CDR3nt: TGCAGTGCTATCTGGGGACAGGGGGCGGGGGAGCAGTACTTC
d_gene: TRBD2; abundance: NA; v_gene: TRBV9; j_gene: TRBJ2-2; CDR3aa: CASSVVFGGANTGELFF; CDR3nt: TGTGCCAGCAGCGTAGTTTTCGGGGGGGCGAACACCGGGGAGCTGTTTTTT
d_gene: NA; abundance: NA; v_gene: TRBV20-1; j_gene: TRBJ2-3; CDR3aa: CSAQRADTQYF; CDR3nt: TGCAGTGCCCAAAGAGCAGATACGCAGTATTTT
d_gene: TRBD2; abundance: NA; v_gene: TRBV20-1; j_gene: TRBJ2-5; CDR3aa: CSARIPGLAQETQYF; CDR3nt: TGCAGTGCTAGAATCCCGGGACTAGCGCAAGAGACCCAGTACTTC
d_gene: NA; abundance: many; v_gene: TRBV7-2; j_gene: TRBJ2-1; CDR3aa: CASSYRTGTIYNEQFF; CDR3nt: TGTGCCAGCAGCTACCGAACGGGGACGATATACAATGAGCAGTTCTTC
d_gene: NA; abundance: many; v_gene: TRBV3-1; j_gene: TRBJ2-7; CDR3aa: CASSQRGEYEQYF; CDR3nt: TGTGCCAGCAGCCAAAGGGGAGAATACGAGCAGTACTTC
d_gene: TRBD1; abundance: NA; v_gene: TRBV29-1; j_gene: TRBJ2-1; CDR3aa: CSVGGQSSYNEQFF; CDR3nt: TGCAGCGTTGGGGGACAGAGCTCCTACAATGAGCAGTTCTTC
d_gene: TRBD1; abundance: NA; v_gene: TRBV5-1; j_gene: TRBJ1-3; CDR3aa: CASSPWDQGARNTIYF; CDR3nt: TGCGCCAGCAGCCCTTGGGATCAGGGGGCTCGGAACACCATATATTTT
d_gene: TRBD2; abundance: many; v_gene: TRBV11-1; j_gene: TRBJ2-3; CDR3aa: CASSQRTSGGRDTQYF; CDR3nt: TGTGCCAGCAGCCAGAGGACTAGCGGGGGGCGCGATACGCAGTATTTT
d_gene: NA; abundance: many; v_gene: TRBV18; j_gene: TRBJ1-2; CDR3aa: CASSPPRSNYGYTF; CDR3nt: TGTGCCAGCTCACCACCTAGGAGTAACTATGGCTACACCTTC
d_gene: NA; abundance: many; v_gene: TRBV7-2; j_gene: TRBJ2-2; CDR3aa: CASSTYRPGELFF; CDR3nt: TGTGCCAGCAGCACCTACAGGCCCGGGGAGCTGTTTTTT
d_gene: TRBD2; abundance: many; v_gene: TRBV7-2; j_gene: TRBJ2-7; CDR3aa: CASSPTSGSAYEQYF; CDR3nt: TGTGCCAGCAGCCCGACTAGCGGGAGTGCCTACGAGCAGTACTTC
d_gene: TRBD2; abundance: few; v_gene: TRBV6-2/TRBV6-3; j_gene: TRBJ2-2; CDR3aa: CASSWTESGGANTGELFF; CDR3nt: TGTGCCAGCAGCTGGACGGAGAGCGGGGGGGCAAACACCGGGGAGCTGTTTTTT
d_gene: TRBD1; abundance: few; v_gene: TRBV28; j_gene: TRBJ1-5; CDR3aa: CASNPDRAHSNQPQHF; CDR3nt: TGTGCCAGCAATCCCGACAGGGCGCATAGCAATCAGCCCCAGCATTTT
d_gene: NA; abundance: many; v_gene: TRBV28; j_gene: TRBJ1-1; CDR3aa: CASSSPSGTEAFF; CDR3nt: TGTGCCAGCAGTAGCCCCTCGGGCACTGAAGCTTTCTTT
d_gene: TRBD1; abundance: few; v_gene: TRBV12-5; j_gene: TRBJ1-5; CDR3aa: CASAPDRGLLGSNQPQHF; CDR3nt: TGTGCTAGTGCCCCGGACAGGGGGCTATTGGGGAGCAATCAGCCCCAGCATTTT
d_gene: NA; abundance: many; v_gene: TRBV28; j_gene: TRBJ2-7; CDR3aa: CASSRSGTRTGYEQYF; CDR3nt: TGTGCCAGCAGCCGCTCAGGGACACGGACTGGGTACGAGCAGTACTTC
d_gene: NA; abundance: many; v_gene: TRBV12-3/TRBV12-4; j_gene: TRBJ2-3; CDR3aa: CASSLDVSTDTQCF; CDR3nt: TGTGCCAGCAGTTTAGACGTATCCACAGATACGCAGTGTTTT
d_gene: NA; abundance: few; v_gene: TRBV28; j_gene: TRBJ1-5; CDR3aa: CASSPDYFQPQHF; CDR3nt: TGTGCCAGCAGTCCAGATTACTTTCAGCCCCAGCATTTT
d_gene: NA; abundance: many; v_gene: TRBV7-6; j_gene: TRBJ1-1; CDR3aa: CASSAHRESEAFF; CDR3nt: TGTGCCAGCAGCGCGCACAGGGAGAGTGAAGCTTTCTTT
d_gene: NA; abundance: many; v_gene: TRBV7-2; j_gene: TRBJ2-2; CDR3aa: CASSFYPSSAGELFF; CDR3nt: TGTGCCAGCAGCTTTTACCCCTCCTCGGCGGGGGAGCTGTTTTTT
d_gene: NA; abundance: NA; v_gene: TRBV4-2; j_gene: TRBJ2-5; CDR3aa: CVSSRGGSKAETQYF; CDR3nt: TGTGTCAGCAGCCGGGGCGGGTCCAAGGCGGAGACCCAGTACTTC
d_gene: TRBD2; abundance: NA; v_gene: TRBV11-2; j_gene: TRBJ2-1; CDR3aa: CASSTGLAAYNEQFF; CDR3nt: TGTGCCAGCAGCACAGGACTAGCGGCGTACAATGAGCAGTTCTTC